These 30 T cell receptor beta chains came from one sample sequenced in a study of T cells after yellow fever vaccination. TCRdb called the 5' RACE reads again in MiXCR, with one record for every CDR3 protein. The data hold about 160,000 distinct CDR3 sequences, with less than 9% observed a single time. This specimen consisted of CD4+ T cells sorted from PBMCs, obtained 5 days after the first yellow fever vaccination. All receptors come from a man younger than 30 who received the YFV17D yellow fever vaccine.

This sequence joins TRBV11-2 and TRBJ2-1; 10 bases match TRBD2. CDR3 length: 15 amino acids. After removal of 5 bases from V and 9 bases from J, the junction contained 10 bases not matched to a gene. CDR1 is SGHAT and CDR2 is FQNNGV in the germline V gene. CDR3 bases: TGTGCCAGCAGCCCTATTGAGCGGGGGGGCGGTGAGCAGTTCTTC. Protein: CASSPIERGGGEQFF.

This clonotype has a count of ten or more. This chain links TRBV18 with TRBJ2-1; unclear D gene. The CDR3 loop spans 11 amino acids. Germline CDR1 reads KGHSH; CDR2 reads LQKENI. The V and J ends lost 3 bases and 6 bases respectively, with 3 bases between them. The CDR3 DNA sequence: TGTGCCAGCTCACCCGGCAATGAGCAGTTCTTC. It codes for CASSPGNEQFF.

This clonotype has a count of ten or more. For the CDR3, the DNA is TGTGCCAGCAGCCGCGTGGGGGCCAACACTGAAGCTTTCTTT. It codes for CASSRVGANTEAFF. This chain connects TRBV11-2 to TRBJ1-1; possible D gene TRBD1, 6 bases. Trimming stripped 5 bases from V and 2 bases from J, with 12 bases between. The CDR3 contains 14 residues. Germline values: CDR1 SGHAT, CDR2 FQNNGV.

This clonotype was seen many times. This sequence joins TRBV24-1 and TRBJ2-1; TRBD2 is a possible D gene (5 bases). Per germline, CDR1 KGHDR and CDR2 SFDVKD. The CDR3 loop spans 15 amino acids. The germline V and J ends were trimmed by 4 bases and 8 bases, with 17 bases remaining between them. The CDR3 loop is CATSDAGRIMDEQFF. In DNA form, the CDR3 reads TGTGCCACCAGTGACGCGGGCCGGATCATGGATGAGCAGTTCTTC.

This clonotype was observed a few times. This sequence joins TRBV30 and TRBJ1-5; D gene ambiguous. The CDR3 contains 12 residues. The V gene's germline CDR1 is GTSNPN and CDR2 SVGIG (reference sequence). With 2 bases removed from V and 10 bases from J, the gap between germline ends came to 12 bases. CDR3 bases: TGTGCCTGGAGTAGGGAGGCTGGACCCCAGCATTTT. This translates into CAWSREAGPQHF. Full variable domain (outside the CDR3, taken from reference TRBV30 and TRBJ1-5): SQTIHQWPATLVQPVGSPLSLECTVEGTSNPNLYWYRQAAGRGLQLLFYSVGIGQISSEVPQNLSASRPQDRQFILSSKKLLLSDSGFYLCAWSREAGPQHFGDGTRLSIL.

The V and J genes are TRBV6-1 and TRBJ2-6, with a weak D call TRBD1 (5 bases). The germline CDR1 and CDR2 sequences are MNHNS and SASEGT. The V end lost 5 bases, the J end lost 6 bases, and 11 bases lay between the germline ends. The length of the CDR3 is 14 residues. The chain's CDR3 is CASSPQGTANVLTF. The CDR3 region has the DNA TGTGCCAGCAGTCCCCAGGGAACGGCCAACGTCCTGACTTTC.

As regards this clonotype: A much larger clone differs from this one at a single base, so this may be a read error. The chain recombines TRBV6-1 with TRBJ2-1, with TRBD2 identical over 10 bases. Germline V lookup: CDR1 MNHNS, CDR2 SASEGT. The CDR3 is 14 residues long. V shed 5 bases, J shed 8 bases, and the junction held 6 bases outside the gene matches. The CDR3 reads CASSRTSGTDEQFF. In nucleotides, the CDR3 is TGTGCCAGCAGTAGGACTAGCGGAACCGATGAGCAGTTCTTC.

This clonotype was recorded at least ten times. The chain has TRBV12-3 or TRBV12-4 and TRBJ2-7; TRBD1 matches 8 bases. V was clipped by 3 bases and J by 2 bases; unmatched bases: 3. The CDR3 runs 14 residues. CDR3 in DNA: TGTGCCAGCAGTTTTGGGGACAGGACCTACGAGCAGTACTTC. Amino acids: CASSFGDRTYEQYF.

This rearrangement joins TRBV6-5 to TRBJ1-1; D unresolved. The germline gives CDR1 MNHEY, CDR2 SVGAGI. The V and J ends lost 2 bases and 7 bases respectively, with 8 bases between them. CDR3 length: 12 amino acids. Here the CDR3 reads CASSYAGIEAFF. CDR3 sequence (DNA): TGTGCCAGCAGTTACGCTGGCATTGAAGCTTTCTTT.

At least ten counts were recorded for this clonotype. The rearrangement uses TRBV29-1 and TRBJ1-5; D call uncertain. The germline V and J ends were trimmed by 4 bases and 9 bases, with 13 bases remaining between them. The CDR3 consists of 12 residues. The germline V gene has CDR1 SQVTM and CDR2 ANQGSEA. The chain's CDR3 is CSVGERDRPQHF. Written as DNA, the CDR3 is TGCAGCGTTGGAGAGAGAGATCGGCCCCAGCATTTT.

This clonotype was observed at least ten times. The CDR3 DNA reads as TGCGCCAGCAGCTGGGACAGGACCTTTGAAGCTTTCTTT. This translates into CASSWDRTFEAFF. V usage is TRBV5-1 and J usage is TRBJ1-1, with TRBD1 matching over 8 bases. Germline V lookup: CDR1 SGHRS, CDR2 YFSETQ. The CDR3 is 13 amino acids. V lost 3 bases to trimming and J lost 7 bases; unmatched junction nucleotides: 5.

There are a few counts of this clonotype. The CDR3 region is CASGPADGIYIQYF. The CDR3 DNA is TGTGCCAGCGGGCCGGCAGATGGGATATACATTCAGTACTTC. This rearrangement joins TRBV5-8 to TRBJ2-4; D uncertain. The CDR3 runs to 14 residues. Germline V gene data show CDR1 as SGHTS and CDR2 as YDEGEE. V gave up 7 bases and J gave up 8 bases, with 19 bases separating them.

This clonotype has only a few counts. The genes are TRBV9 and TRBJ1-6; D is unclear. V lost 3 bases and J lost 9, with 7 bases in between. In germline, CDR1 is SGDLS, CDR2 YYNGEE. This CDR3 contains 12 residues. The CDR3 is CASSGYLSPLHF. In nucleotides, the CDR3 is TGTGCCAGCAGCGGATATCTTTCACCCCTCCACTTT.

This clonotype has at least ten counts. The chain carries TRBV5-1 and TRBJ1-1; no reliable D call. CDR1 and CDR2 from the germline V gene are SGHRS and YFSETQ. The CDR3 length is 16 residues. Between the trimmed V and J ends, which lost 1 base and 4 bases, there was a span of 17 bases. For the CDR3, the DNA is TGCGCCAGCAGCTTGTTAGCCCTGGGCTCGGGCACTGAAGCTTTCTTT. It yields the protein CASSLLALGSGTEAFF.

This clonotype occurred many times. This chain connects TRBV5-1 to TRBJ2-3; D tentatively fits TRBD1 or TRBD2 (5 bases each). The V end lost 4 bases, the J end lost 5 bases, and 17 bases lay between the germline ends. The CDR3 consists of 15 residues. CDR1 and CDR2 from the germline V gene are SGHRS and YFSETQ. The CDR3 DNA follows: TGCGCCAGCAGCCCGGGACCCCAAGAGGTAGATACGCAGTATTTT. It translates to CASSPGPQEVDTQYF.

This clonotype has a count of ten or more. The chain carries TRBV5-1 and TRBJ2-2; 7 bases map to TRBD1. CDR1 is SGHRS, CDR2 YFSETQ, per germline. The CDR3 totals 15 residues. With 1 base clipped from V and 4 bases from J, the junction kept 4 bases outside the gene matches. DNA of the CDR3: TGCGCCAGCAGCTTGCTCAGACAGGGCACCGGGGAGCTGTTTTTT. Residues: CASSLLRQGTGELFF.

This clonotype has a count of ten or more. The rearrangement uses TRBV4-3 and TRBJ2-7; D assignment may be TRBD1 or TRBD2 (5 bases each). Between the trimmed V and J ends, which lost 4 bases and 0 bases, there was a span of 16 bases. The CDR3 has 16 residues. From germline, CDR1 is LGHNA and CDR2 YSLEER. The chain's CDR3 is CASSRGHGDRSYEQYF. The CDR3 bases are TGCGCCAGCAGCCGCGGACACGGGGACCGCTCCTACGAGCAGTACTTC.

In its sample, this clonotype was seen many times. This CDR3 reads CASSSRKTGGSRYGNQPQHF. For the CDR3, the DNA is TGTGCCAGCAGTTCCCGTAAGACAGGGGGATCCAGATACGGCAATCAGCCCCAGCATTTT. V gene TRBV6-5 combines with J gene TRBJ1-5; 9 bases map to TRBD1. Germline V gene sequence: CDR1 MNHEY, CDR2 SVGAGI. The CDR3 has 20 residues. The V gene end was trimmed by 4 bases and the J gene end by 2 bases; junction bases not matched to a gene: 18.

V gene TRBV7-9 combines with J gene TRBJ1-4, with D hard to call. V was shortened by 5 bases and J by 8 bases, with 12 bases between the two germline ends. The CDR3 totals 13 residues. The germline CDR1 and CDR2 sequences are SEHNR and FQNEAQ (reference sequence). The CDR3 region has the DNA TGTGCCAGCAGCCCAGGCCTCGGAGAAAAACTGTTTTTT. This translates into CASSPGLGEKLFF. Combining the CDR3 with reference TRBV7-9 and TRBJ1-4 gives the whole variable domain DTGVSQNPRHKITKRGQNVTFRCDPISEHNRLYWYRQTLGQGPEFLTYFQNEAQLEKSRLLSDRFSAERPKGSFSTLEIQRTEQGDSAMYLCASSPGLGEKLFFGSGTQLSVL.

This clonotype was found many times. The rearrangement uses TRBV3-1 and TRBJ1-6; the D gene is possibly TRBD1 (5 bases). The germline CDR1 and CDR2 sequences are LGHDT and YNNKEL (reference sequence). The V and J ends lost 0 bases and 0 bases respectively, with 12 bases between them. This CDR3 is built from 18 residues. CDR3: CASSQDLGASSYNSPLHF. For the CDR3, the DNA is TGTGCCAGCAGCCAAGATCTAGGGGCTAGCTCCTATAATTCACCCCTCCACTTT.

The chain combines TRBV20-1 with TRBJ2-3; 14 nucleotides match TRBD2. Trimming removed 5 bases from V and 7 bases from J; junction bases left unmatched: 8. Germline V gene sequence: CDR1 DFQATT, CDR2 SNEGSKA (reference sequence). CDR3 length: 15 residues. The CDR3 DNA reads as TGCAGTGCTGCCCCGACTAGCGGGGGGGCGAATACGCAGTATTTT. Amino acid sequence: CSAAPTSGGANTQYF.

This clonotype has a count of ten or more. The chain links TRBV12-3 or TRBV12-4 to TRBJ1-6, with 8 bases lining up with TRBD1. The V segment lost 3 bases and the J segment 3 bases; nucleotides outside the gene matches: 4. The CDR3 length is 16 residues. The CDR3 region is CASSLGTGFYNSPLHF. The CDR3 DNA is TGTGCCAGCAGTTTGGGGACAGGCTTCTATAATTCACCCCTCCACTTT.

The V and J genes are TRBV15 and TRBJ1-4; D remains unclear. With 1 base removed from V and 10 bases from J, the gap between germline ends came to 16 bases. The CDR3 is made up of 15 amino acids. CDR1 LNHNV and CDR2 YYDKDF come from the germline V gene (reference sequence). Written as DNA, the CDR3 is TGTGCCACCAGCAGAGGTCAGCTGGGGATCCGAAAACTGTTTTTT. This gives the protein CATSRGQLGIRKLFF.

Ten or more counts support this clonotype. The rearrangement joins TRBV3-1 to TRBJ1-1; maybe TRBD1 (6 bases). This CDR3 spans 14 amino acids. Trimming took 4 bases from V and 3 from J, leaving 12 bases between them. CDR1 is LGHDT and CDR2 is YNNKEL in the germline V gene (reference sequence). The DNA for the CDR3 is TGTGCCAGCAGCCTCCGGGGGGCGGACACTGAAGCTTTCTTT. Translation: CASSLRGADTEAFF. The full variable domain, in which reference TRBV3-1 and TRBJ1-1 provide the parts outside the CDR3, is DTAVSQTPKYLVTQMGNDKSIKCEQNLGHDTMYWYKQDSKKFLKIMFSYNNKELIINETVPNRFSPKSPDKAHLNLHINSLELGDSAVYFCASSLRGADTEAFFGQGTRLTVV.

This clonotype was counted between two and nine times. V gene TRBV7-2 combines with J gene TRBJ2-5, with TRBD2 matching over 8 bases. The V gene's germline CDR1 is SGHTA and CDR2 FQGNSA. V gave up 2 bases and J gave up 4 bases; unmatched junction bases: 6. This CDR3 spans 15 amino acids. Here the CDR3 reads CASSLRPGGRETQYF. The CDR3 coding sequence is TGTGCCAGCAGCTTACGCCCGGGGGGGCGAGAGACCCAGTACTTC.

This clonotype was seen more than once but under ten times. Its ends do not fully match the called genes, so a read error is possible. The chain links TRBV3-1 to TRBJ2-7; 7 bases agree with TRBD1. From germline, CDR1 is LGHDT and CDR2 YNNKEL (reference sequence). This CDR3 has 13 residues. As DNA, the CDR3 is TGTGCCAGCAGCCAAGAGGGACAGCTACCGTTACACTTC. This encodes CASSQEGQLPLHF.

This clonotype was picked up many times. The junction departs from germline at one end; a sequencing error may be responsible. V usage is TRBV7-7 and J usage is TRBJ2-5; 9 bases are shared with TRBD1. Germline V gene data show CDR1 as SSHAT and CDR2 as FNYEAQ (reference sequence). CDR3 length equals 14 residues. The CDR3 is CASSQTGGEGTQYF. CDR3 nucleotides: TGTGCTAGCAGCCAGACAGGGGGTGAGGGGACCCAGTACTTC.

In this sample, this clonotype turned up many times. The chain carries TRBV5-1 and TRBJ2-5, with 7 positions matching TRBD1. Germline CDR1 SGHRS, CDR2 YFSETQ. V gave up 4 bases and J gave up 2 bases; unmatched junction bases: 8. The CDR3 loop spans 15 amino acids. CDR3: CASSLRQGPQETQYF. The CDR3 nucleotides are TGCGCCAGCAGCCTCCGACAGGGCCCTCAAGAGACCCAGTACTTC.

At least ten counts were recorded for this clonotype. The rearrangement joins TRBV5-6 to TRBJ2-3, with TRBD1 matching 9 bases. The germline gives CDR1 SGHDT, CDR2 YYEEEE. Trimming at V came to 0 bases and at J to 0 bases, leaving 2 bases not matched to a gene. The CDR3 has 16 residues. This chain's CDR3 is CASSLEQGASTDTQYF. In DNA, the CDR3 is TGTGCCAGCAGCTTGGAACAGGGGGCTAGCACAGATACGCAGTATTTT.

This clonotype was seen repeatedly, ten times or more. The chain couples TRBV5-6 to TRBJ2-5; maybe TRBD2 (5 bases). Germline lookup yields CDR1 SGHDT and CDR2 YYEEEE. Trimming stripped 4 bases from V and 5 bases from J, with 12 bases between. The CDR3 loop spans 13 amino acids. In nucleotides, the CDR3 is TGTGCCAGCAGCGTGTATCCGGGGGAGACCCAGTACTTC. The encoded protein is CASSVYPGETQYF.